The 26 T cell receptor beta chains given below trace back to one sample, sequenced in a study of siplizumab effects on memory and regulatory T cells. Here immunoSEQ multiplex PCR was the method, and the copy in TCRdb shows in-frame clones only, minus some. This table has 100,000 or so clones, over 90% appearing once. The sample taken for sequencing was non-Treg CD4+ T cells sorted from blood. The receptor set was obtained from a human donor in good health.

V is TRBV30 and J is TRBJ1-4; a possible D gene is TRBD1 (5 bases). Germline-derived CDR1 and CDR2 are GTSNPN and SVGIG (reference sequence). The CDR3 has 15 amino acids. Trimming took off 2 bases at V and 4 bases at J, with 14 bases between the two ends. The CDR3 is CAWSWGDGDNEKLFF. The CDR3 nucleotides are TGTGCCTGGAGTTGGGGGGACGGAGATAATGAAAAACTGTTTTTT.

The V call is TRBV30, the J call TRBJ2-7; a possible D gene is TRBD1 (5 bases). Germline CDR1 and CDR2: GTSNPN and SVGIG (reference sequence). CDR3 length: 12 amino acids. V lost 0 bases, J lost 6 bases, and 9 bases lay in between. The CDR3 sequence is CAWSVVTGEQYF. CDR3 coding DNA: TGTGCCTGGAGTGTAGTAACAGGCGAGCAGTACTTC.

This clone was counted a few times. J is TRBJ1-1 and V is TRBV20-1; D not certain. V was shortened by 3 bases and J by 7 bases, with 9 bases between the two germline ends. CDR1 is DFQATT, CDR2 SNEGSKA, per germline (reference sequence). CDR3 length equals 11 residues. In nucleotides, the CDR3 is TGCAGTGCTAGCCTCGGGGATGAAGCTTTCTTT. This translates into CSASLGDEAFF.

The chain combines TRBV19 with TRBJ2-6; tentatively, D is TRBD1 or TRBD2 (5 bases each). V was pared by 2 bases and J by 0 bases, with 8 bases between. The CDR3 loop spans 16 amino acids. Germline loops: CDR1 LNHDA, CDR2 SQIVND (reference sequence). CDR3 DNA: TGTGCCAGTAGTATACTTGGGGGCTCTGGGGCCAACGTCCTGACTTTC. Translating gives CASSILGGSGANVLTF.

The chain links TRBV6-5 to TRBJ2-3, with 10 bases aligning to TRBD2. CDR3 length: 14 residues. Germline V gene data show CDR1 as MNHEY and CDR2 as SVGAGI. The trim removed 6 bases at V and 5 bases at J, leaving 5 bases unmatched. The CDR3 region has the DNA TGTGCCAGCAGGAGAGCGGGAGGGATAGATACGCAGTATTTT. As protein: CASRRAGGIDTQYF.

V gene TRBV11-1 combines with J gene TRBJ2-3; TRBD1 matches 10 bases. V shed 2 bases, J shed 1 base, and the junction held 6 bases outside the gene matches. Germline CDR1 and CDR2: SGHAT and FQDESV (reference sequence). The CDR3 is 17 amino acids. The CDR3 loop is CASSLTRTGGRTDTQYF. DNA of the CDR3: TGTGCCAGCAGCTTAACCAGGACAGGGGGACGCACAGATACGCAGTATTTT.

This sequence joins TRBV4-1 and TRBJ2-5; D gene uncertain. Matching the DNA end better, TRBJ2-7 makes the J call doubtful. The CDR3 extends over 15 amino acids. Germline-derived CDR1 and CDR2 are MGHRA and YSYEKL. The CDR3 DNA reads as TGCGCCAGCAGCCCTGGGCGAAGGAAGTTGTACGAGCAGTACTTC. Translation gives CASSPGRRKLYEQYF.

CDR3 loop: CASSLVAGDTGELFF. The CDR3 DNA sequence: TGCGCCAGCAGCTTAGTAGCGGGAGACACCGGGGAGCTGTTTTTT. The chain uses TRBV5-1 and TRBJ2-2; 9 nucleotides match TRBD2. Germline V gene data show CDR1 as SGHRS and CDR2 as YFSETQ. V gave up 2 bases and J gave up 3 bases; unmatched junction bases: 2. This CDR3 contains 15 residues.

This chain connects TRBV2 to TRBJ1-5; TRBD1 is a possible D gene (6 bases). Germline CDR1 SNHLY, CDR2 FYNNEI. This CDR3 has 14 residues. Trimming took off 4 bases at V and 6 bases at J, with 13 bases between the two ends. CDR3 amino acids: CASSVVGAGQPQHF. The DNA for the CDR3 is TGTGCCAGCAGTGTGGTGGGGGCGGGTCAGCCCCAGCATTTT. Filled out from reference TRBV2 and TRBJ1-5, the complete variable domain reads EPEVTQTPSHQVTQMGQEVILRCVPISNHLYFYWYRQILGQKVEFLVSFYNNEISEKSEIFDDQFSVERPDGSNFTLKIRSTKLEDSAMYFCASSVVGAGQPQHFGDGTRLSIL.

The chain joins TRBV7-2 to TRBJ1-1; TRBD1 might be the D (6 bases). CDR1 and CDR2 from the germline V gene are SGHTA and FQGNSA. Trimming took 1 base from V and 4 from J, leaving 10 bases between them. The CDR3 extends over 14 amino acids. For the CDR3, the DNA is TGTGCCAGCAGCTTAGTTACAGGGAGCACTGAAGCTTTCTTT. Translating gives CASSLVTGSTEAFF.

Turning to this clone: A read error may account for a junction end that differs from germline. The chain couples TRBV4-1 to TRBJ2-5; TRBD1 might be the D (5 bases). CDR1 and CDR2 (germline): MGHRA, YSYEKL. This CDR3 has 15 residues. CDR3 loop: CASSQKPDTQEAQYF. CDR3 DNA: TGCGCCAGCAGCCAAAAGCCGGACACACAAGAGGCCCAGTACTTC.

This rearrangement joins TRBV6-5 to TRBJ2-1; TRBD2 matches 7 bases. The V gene end was trimmed by 6 bases and the J gene end by 7 bases; junction bases not matched to a gene: 9. The CDR3 spans 14 residues. Germline CDR1 MNHEY, CDR2 SVGAGI. CDR3: CASSIGGSMNEQFF. CDR3 nucleotides: TGTGCCAGCAGCATTGGCGGGAGTATGAATGAGCAGTTCTTC.

The chain carries TRBV4-1 and TRBJ1-3; TRBD1 aligns across 9 bases. This CDR3 comprises 15 residues. J was trimmed by 4 bases and V by 3 bases; bases with no gene match: 4. Germline CDR1 MGHRA, CDR2 YSYEKL. The CDR3 is CASSQATGGGNTIYF. Here the CDR3 DNA reads TGCGCCAGCAGCCAGGCTACAGGGGGCGGAAACACCATATATTTT.

The chain has TRBV29-1 and TRBJ1-2; 10 bases are a match to TRBD1. This CDR3 is built from 13 residues. Trimming removed 6 bases from V and 7 bases from J; junction bases left unmatched: 8. Germline V gene data show CDR1 as SQVTM and CDR2 as ANQGSEA. In nucleotides, the CDR3 is TGCAGCGTGGTCGCGGGACAGGGGTTTGGCTACACCTTC. This translates into CSVVAGQGFGYTF.

The CDR3 sequence is CASSPRGGTGPYEQYF. CDR3 coding DNA: TGTGCCAGCAGCCCCCGGGGAGGGACAGGGCCATACGAGCAGTACTTC. The chain links TRBV7-2 to TRBJ2-7; 9 bases match TRBD1. With V trimmed by 5 bases and J by 4 bases, 12 bases remained unmatched. Per the germline V gene, CDR1 is SGHTA and CDR2 is FQGNSA. The length of the CDR3 is 16 residues.

The V gene is TRBV4-2, the J gene TRBJ1-4; a weak D match, TRBD1 (6 bases). The CDR3 is made up of 15 amino acids. From germline, CDR1 is LGHNA and CDR2 YNFKEQ. Trimming removed 6 bases from V and 4 bases from J, with 15 bases in between. The CDR3 nucleotides are TGTGCCAGCAGAGGCAACAGGGCAGTTAATGAAAAACTGTTTTTT. Its protein product is CASRGNRAVNEKLFF.

The chain joins TRBV4-3 to TRBJ1-1, with D maybe TRBD1 (6 bases). Germline-derived CDR1 and CDR2 are LGHNA and YSLEER. Trimming removed 2 bases from V and 3 bases from J, with 13 bases in between. This CDR3 has 15 residues. The CDR3 nucleotides are TGCGCCAGCAGCCAAAGTGTGGGGGCGTACACTGAAGCTTTCTTT. Protein sequence: CASSQSVGAYTEAFF.

The CDR3 bases are TGTGCCAGCACCCGGGCCGCGGGAACTGAAGCTTTCTTT. This translates into CASTRAAGTEAFF. V usage is TRBV6-5 and J usage is TRBJ1-1; the D is unclear. Between the trimmed V and J ends, which lost 7 bases and 5 bases, there was a span of 14 bases. This CDR3 has 13 amino acids. CDR1 and CDR2 from the germline V gene are MNHEY and SVGAGI.

The chain links TRBV9 to TRBJ1-4, with D tentatively TRBD1 (6 bases). Trimming pared 0 bases from V and 7 bases from J, leaving 13 bases between. This CDR3 comprises 15 residues. The germline gives CDR1 SGDLS, CDR2 YYNGEE. The DNA for the CDR3 is TGTGCCAGCAGCGTAGGATCAGGGGTTCGTGAAAAACTGTTTTTT. Its translation is CASSVGSGVREKLFF.

CDR3 DNA sequence: TGTGCCATCAGTGGGACGGATAATGAAAAACTGTTTTTT. Translation: CAISGTDNEKLFF. The V gene is TRBV10-3, the J gene TRBJ1-4; D gene uncertain. The CDR3 length is 13 residues. The germline CDR1 and CDR2 sequences are ENHRY and SYGVKD. V was clipped by 4 bases and J by 4 bases, with 7 bases between them.

The chain carries TRBV19 and TRBJ2-5; 10 bases map to TRBD2. J lost 5 bases, V lost 6 bases, and 12 bases had no gene match. Germline V gene sequence: CDR1 LNHDA, CDR2 SQIVND (reference sequence). The CDR3 totals 16 residues. The CDR3 reads CASRGAAGGPRETQYF. The CDR3 DNA reads as TGTGCCAGTAGGGGGGCAGCGGGAGGGCCTCGCGAGACCCAGTACTTC. The full variable domain, in which reference TRBV19 and TRBJ2-5 provide the parts outside the CDR3, is DGGITQSPKYLFRKEGQNVTLSCEQNLNHDAMYWYRQDPGQGLRLIYYSQIVNDFQKGDIAEGYSVSREKKESFPLTVTSAQKNPTAFYLCASRGAAGGPRETQYFGPGTRLLVL.

V usage is TRBV7-9 and J usage is TRBJ2-2; 9 bases align to TRBD2. The CDR3 extends over 16 amino acids. In germline, CDR1 is SEHNR, CDR2 FQNEAQ (reference sequence). The ends lost 5 bases at V and 6 bases at J; junction bases unmatched: 10. The CDR3 DNA is TGTGCCAGCAGCCGTCGGCGGGAGGGGTTACCCGGGGAGCTGTTTTTT. Its translation is CASSRRREGLPGELFF.

The chain uses TRBV7-9 and TRBJ2-5; tentative D call: TRBD2 (5 bases). CDR3 size: 14 residues. The germline V gene has CDR1 SEHNR and CDR2 FQNEAQ (reference sequence). The germline V and J ends were trimmed by 4 bases and 5 bases, with 14 bases remaining between them. In nucleotides, the CDR3 is TGTGCCAGCAGCTCAGCCGGACTGGGGGAGACCCAGTACTTC. Translation gives CASSSAGLGETQYF.

This chain links TRBV4-2 with TRBJ1-2; 7 nucleotides align to TRBD1. Unmatched junction bases numbered 4, after V lost 4 bases and J lost 2 bases. The CDR3 loop spans 14 amino acids. Germline-derived CDR1 and CDR2 are LGHNA and YNFKEQ. The chain's CDR3 is CASSRGQSNYGYTF. The CDR3 nucleotides read TGTGCCAGCAGCCGGGGACAGTCCAACTATGGCTACACCTTC.

The CDR3 bases are TGTGCCAGCAGCCAAATATTGGGAGCGGGGAACAATGAGCAGTTCTTC. This translates into CASSQILGAGNNEQFF. V is TRBV4-2 and J is TRBJ2-1; TRBD2 aligns across 7 bases. The CDR3 length is 16 residues. J was trimmed by 5 bases and V by 2 bases; bases with no gene match: 9. Per germline, CDR1 LGHNA and CDR2 YNFKEQ.

The V call is TRBV4-3, the J call TRBJ2-1; 10 positions agree with TRBD1. Germline V gives CDR1 LGHNA, CDR2 YSLEER. This CDR3 region has 16 residues. V lost 1 base and J lost 7; bases outside the gene matches: 7. The CDR3 coding sequence is TGCGCCAGCAGCCAAGCCGGGACAGGGGTTCGTAATGAGCAGTTCTTC. Translating it yields CASSQAGTGVRNEQFF.